This T cell receptor beta chain is drawn from a study of cytomegalovirus exposure and HLA in healthy donors. Across the whole study: The use of the same platform for the roughly 130 validation repertoires and the 550 to 700 first-cohort repertoires was reported by a later analysis.

With 0 bases removed from V and 4 bases from J, the gap between germline ends came to 10 bases. This CDR3 region has 15 residues. Per germline, CDR1 SGHAT and CDR2 FQNNGV. TCRdb's copy holds only in-frame clones and misses some; the assay was immunoSEQ multiplex PCR. Of around 300,000 clones in the sample, around 85% were seen once. General observations from the study: Reports showed the classifier diagnosing cytomegalovirus status with high specificity and sensitivity. Rare TCR sequences predominated, though certain public TCRs were found in many donors.

As for this clone: Its antigen is unknown.

The sequencing sample was made of PBMCs. The J gene is TRBJ1-5, the V gene TRBV11-2, with D maybe TRBD1 (6 bases). The sequence was obtained from a woman between 18 and 30 years old in good health and CMV-seronegative. The CDR3 coding sequence is TGTGCCAGCAGCTTAGATGGGGGCAGTAATCAGCCCCAGCATTTT. It codes for CASSLDGGSNQPQHF. Together with reference TRBV11-2 and TRBJ1-5, the CDR3 gives the full variable domain: EAGVAQSPRYKIIEKRQSVAFWCNPISGHATLYWYQQILGQGPKLLIQFQNNGVVDDSQLPKDRFSAERLKGVDSTLKIQPAKLEDSAVYLCASSLDGGSNQPQHFGDGTRLSIL.